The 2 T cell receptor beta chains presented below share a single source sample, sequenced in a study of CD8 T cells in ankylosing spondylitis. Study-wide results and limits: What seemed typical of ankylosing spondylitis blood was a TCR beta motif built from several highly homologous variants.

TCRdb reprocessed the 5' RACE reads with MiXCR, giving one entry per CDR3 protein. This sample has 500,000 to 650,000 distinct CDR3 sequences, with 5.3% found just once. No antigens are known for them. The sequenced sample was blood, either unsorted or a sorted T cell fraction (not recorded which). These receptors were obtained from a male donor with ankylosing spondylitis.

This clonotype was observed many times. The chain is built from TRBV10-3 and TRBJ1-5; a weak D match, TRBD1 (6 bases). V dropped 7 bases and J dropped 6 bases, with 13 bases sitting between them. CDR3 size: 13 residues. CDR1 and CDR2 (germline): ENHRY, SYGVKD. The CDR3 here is CAIKDSGPQPQHF. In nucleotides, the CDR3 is TGTGCCATCAAGGACAGTGGACCTCAGCCCCAGCATTTT.

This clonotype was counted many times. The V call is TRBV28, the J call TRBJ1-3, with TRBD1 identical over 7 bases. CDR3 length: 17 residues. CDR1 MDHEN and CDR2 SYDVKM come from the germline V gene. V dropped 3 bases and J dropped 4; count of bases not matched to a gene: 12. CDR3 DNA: TGTGCCAGCAGTTTTGTTGGAACAGGGGCAAGGGGAAACACCATATATTTT. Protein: CASSFVGTGARGNTIYF.